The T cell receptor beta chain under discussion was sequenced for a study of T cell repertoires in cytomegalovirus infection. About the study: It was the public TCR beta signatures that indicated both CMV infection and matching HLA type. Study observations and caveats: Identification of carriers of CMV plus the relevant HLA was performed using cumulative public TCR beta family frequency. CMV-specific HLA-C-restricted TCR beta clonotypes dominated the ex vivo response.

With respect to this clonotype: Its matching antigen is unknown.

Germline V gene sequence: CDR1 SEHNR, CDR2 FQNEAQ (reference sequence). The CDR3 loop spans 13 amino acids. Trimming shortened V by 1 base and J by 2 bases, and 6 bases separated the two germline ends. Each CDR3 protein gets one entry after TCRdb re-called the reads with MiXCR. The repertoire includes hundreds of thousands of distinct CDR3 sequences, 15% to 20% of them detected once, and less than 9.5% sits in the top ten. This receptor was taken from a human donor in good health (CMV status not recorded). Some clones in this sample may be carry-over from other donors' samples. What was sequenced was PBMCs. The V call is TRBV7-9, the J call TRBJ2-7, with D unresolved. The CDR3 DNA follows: TGTGCCAGCAGCTTAGACAGCCCCTACGAGCAGTACTTC. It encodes CASSLDSPYEQYF.